This passage covers 25 T cell receptor beta chains from one sample sequenced in a study of a mutant IDH1 vaccine in newly diagnosed glioma (dated by TCRdb to the early 2020s). Library generation was performed with the immunoSEQ multiplex PCR assay. TCRdb's version of the immuneACCESS table is confined to in-frame rearrangements and falls short of the full clone set. An unresolved V gene accounts for under half of the shortfall where checked; the remainder is of unknown origin. A total of some 51,000 clones appear in this sample, 60% to 85% of them only once. Jointly, the top ten make up approximately 2% of the sample. Per the publication, the time point label means: baseline, week 1 (first vaccination visit). The sample's treatment or condition label, in plain terms: pre-vaccination baseline after standard-of-care therapy. This material consisted of PBMCs, taken from a glioma patient treated with radiotherapy, temozolomide or both. Every receptor here comes from a woman between 35 and 50 years old with glioma.

This clone was counted once. The chain carries TRBV30 and TRBJ2-7; D is uncertain. The CDR3 length is 14 residues. V dropped 2 bases and J dropped 3 bases, with 14 bases sitting between them. Germline CDR1 and CDR2: GTSNPN and SVGIG (reference sequence). This chain's CDR3 is CAWSQPGYLYEQYF. CDR3 nucleotide sequence: TGTGCCTGGAGTCAGCCGGGTTACCTCTACGAGCAGTACTTC.

The chain links TRBV5-6 to TRBJ1-2; unclear D gene. The germline V gene has CDR1 SGHDT and CDR2 YYEEEE. There are 11 residues in the CDR3. V gave up 0 bases and J gave up 14 bases, with 11 bases separating them. The CDR3 spells CASSLAVELTF. CDR3 nucleotides: TGTGCCAGCAGCTTGGCCGTCGAGCTAACCTTC.

The CDR3 region has the DNA TGTGCCAGCAGCTTGAGGTGGGCGGCGAACACCGGGGAGCTGTTTTTT. It yields the protein CASSLRWAANTGELFF. The V gene is TRBV5-5, the J gene TRBJ2-2; no clear D. This CDR3 region has 16 residues. V was trimmed by 1 base and J by 0 bases, leaving 10 bases between them. The germline gives CDR1 SGHKS, CDR2 YYEKEE (reference sequence).

V usage is TRBV10-1 and J usage is TRBJ2-4; 12 bases fit TRBD2. This CDR3 is built from 17 residues. Germline values: CDR1 WNHNN, CDR2 SYGVQD (reference sequence). After removal of 7 bases from V and 1 base from J, the junction contained 8 bases not matched to a gene. CDR3 in amino acids: CASIPSGTSGAKNIQYF. CDR3 coding DNA: TGCGCCAGCATCCCCTCGGGGACTAGCGGGGCCAAAAACATTCAGTACTTC.

V gene TRBV4-1 combines with J gene TRBJ2-3, with 13 bases that match TRBD2. The CDR3 totals 19 residues. Germline assignment: CDR1 MGHRA and CDR2 YSYEKL. V dropped 3 bases and J dropped 4; count of bases not matched to a gene: 13. The CDR3 region has the DNA TGCGCCAGCAGCCAGACGACTAGCGGGGGGTCCCAGCTGCCAGATACGCAGTATTTT. Translation: CASSQTTSGGSQLPDTQYF.

V gene TRBV30 combines with J gene TRBJ2-5, with D perhaps TRBD1 or TRBD2 (6 bases each). The CDR3 runs 13 residues. Germline CDR1 is GTSNPN and CDR2 is SVGIG (reference sequence). The V end lost 0 bases, the J end lost 7 bases, and 12 bases lay between the germline ends. The CDR3 loop reads CAWSVLGGGTQYF. CDR3 bases: TGTGCCTGGAGTGTACTCGGAGGGGGGACCCAGTACTTC.

The CDR3 region is CASSQEGGYEQYF. The CDR3 region has the DNA TGCGCCAGCAGCCAAGAAGGGGGGTACGAGCAGTACTTC. The gene calls are TRBV4-1 and TRBJ2-7; D is possibly TRBD1 or TRBD2 (6 bases each). Trimming stripped 0 bases from V and 4 bases from J, with 7 bases between. The CDR3 covers 13 residues. Germline assignment: CDR1 MGHRA and CDR2 YSYEKL.

The V call is TRBV10-3, the J call TRBJ1-1; no reliable D call. This CDR3 is 11 amino acids long. Germline V gene data show CDR1 as ENHRY and CDR2 as SYGVKD. With 10 bases removed from V and 3 bases from J, the gap between germline ends came to 9 bases. The CDR3 here is CATSPDTEAFF. The DNA of the CDR3 is TGTGCCACCTCGCCAGACACTGAAGCTTTCTTT.

V usage is TRBV7-3 and J usage is TRBJ2-2; 9 nucleotides agree with TRBD1. The germline V gene has CDR1 SGHTA and CDR2 FQGTGA. The V gene end was trimmed by 5 bases and the J gene end by 5 bases; junction bases not matched to a gene: 6. CDR3 length: 15 amino acids. The CDR3 nucleotides are TGTGCCAGCAGCCATGGGACAGGGCTTACCGGGGAGCTGTTTTTT. As protein: CASSHGTGLTGELFF.

The chain has TRBV9 and TRBJ1-2, with TRBD1 as a possible D gene (5 bases). V lost 5 bases and J 5 bases, leaving 13 bases between the germline ends. Germline V gene sequence: CDR1 SGDLS, CDR2 YYNGEE. The CDR3 is 13 residues long. The CDR3 here is CASSPRGLYGYTF. Written as DNA, the CDR3 is TGTGCCAGCAGTCCTCGGGGGTTATATGGCTACACCTTC.

The chain uses TRBV18 and TRBJ1-2; no clear D gene. Deletions cut 5 bases from V and 0 bases from J, with 10 bases between. The CDR3 spans 14 residues. Per germline, CDR1 KGHSH and CDR2 LQKENI. In nucleotides, the CDR3 is TGTGCCAGCTCAATAGGGTTCGCTAACTATGGCTACACCTTC. Its protein is CASSIGFANYGYTF.

The rearrangement joins TRBV14 to TRBJ1-1; the D gene is possibly TRBD1 (6 bases). Germline CDR1 SGHDN, CDR2 FVKESK. The V end lost 5 bases, the J end lost 1 base, and 14 bases lay between the germline ends. This CDR3 region has 15 residues. CDR3 sequence (DNA): TGTGCCAGCAGCTTAAAGACAGGATGGAACACTGAAGCTTTCTTT. Translation: CASSLKTGWNTEAFF.

This rearrangement joins TRBV20-1 to TRBJ1-1; 7 nucleotides agree with TRBD1. The CDR3 totals 11 residues. Germline V lookup: CDR1 DFQATT, CDR2 SNEGSKA (reference sequence). The J segment lost 6 bases and the V segment lost 5 bases, leaving 3 bases of the junction unmatched. The CDR3 here is CSAPGGAEAFF. CDR3 nucleotides: TGCAGTGCTCCAGGGGGTGCTGAAGCTTTCTTT.

The chain's CDR3 is CAWRPRGGVRSYNSPLHF. CDR3 DNA: TGTGCCTGGCGTCCCCGAGGGGGGGTAAGGTCCTATAATTCACCCCTCCACTTT. J is TRBJ1-6 and V is TRBV30, with a possible D match to TRBD1 (6 bases). The germline V and J ends were trimmed by 5 bases and 1 base, with 21 bases remaining between them. This CDR3 region has 18 residues. Per germline, CDR1 GTSNPN and CDR2 SVGIG (reference sequence).

The chain is built from TRBV7-2 and TRBJ1-4, with 8 bases lining up with TRBD1. The V segment lost 3 bases and the J segment 2 bases; nucleotides outside the gene matches: 5. Germline V gene sequence: CDR1 SGHTA, CDR2 FQGNSA. This CDR3 is built from 16 residues. CDR3: CASSFTSGGTNEKLFF. As DNA, the CDR3 is TGTGCCAGCAGCTTTACATCAGGGGGCACTAATGAAAAACTGTTTTTT.

The chain uses TRBV10-1 and TRBJ2-3, with D possibly being TRBD1 (7 bases). The CDR3 is made up of 13 amino acids. The V end was cut by 2 bases, the J end by 5 bases, with 8 bases between. Germline CDR1 and CDR2: WNHNN and SYGVQD (reference sequence). This CDR3 is CASSEQGGDTQYF. DNA for the CDR3: TGCGCCAGCAGTGAGCAGGGGGGAGATACGCAGTATTTT.

V usage is TRBV30 and J usage is TRBJ2-5, with D unresolved. The V gene lost 1 base and the J gene lost 10 bases, with 13 bases spanning the gap. This CDR3 contains 12 residues. Germline CDR1 and CDR2: GTSNPN and SVGIG (reference sequence). The CDR3 DNA reads as TGTGCCTGGAGTGGGCAGTTCAGTAGCCAGTACTTC. Protein product: CAWSGQFSSQYF.

This clone was counted a few times. The junction departs from germline at one end; a sequencing error may be responsible. V gene TRBV7-7 combines with J gene TRBJ2-2; 8 bases fit TRBD1. The CDR3 sequence is 17 residues long. Germline CDR1 and CDR2: SSHAT and FNYEAQ (reference sequence). CDR3 protein: CASSPRRGRGNTGELFF. In DNA, the CDR3 is TGTGCTAGCAGCCCCCGCAGGGGGCGAGGGAACACCGGGGAGCTGTTTTTT.

The V call is TRBV5-1, the J call TRBJ1-1; D ambiguous. Trimming pared 0 bases from V and 0 bases from J, leaving 12 bases between. Germline V CDR1 and CDR2: SGHRS, YFSETQ. The CDR3 runs to 16 residues. For the CDR3, the DNA is TGCGCCAGCAGCTTGGAGAAGGGTGTCATGAACACTGAAGCTTTCTTT. Translation: CASSLEKGVMNTEAFF.

The chain recombines TRBV25-1 with TRBJ1-1; D ambiguous. There are 11 residues in the CDR3. Germline V gene lookup returns CDR1 MGHDK and CDR2 SYGVNS. Trimming shortened V by 4 bases and J by 5 bases, and 5 bases separated the two germline ends. The CDR3, as DNA: TGTGCCAGCAGTGCGTCTACTGAAGCTTTCTTT. This encodes CASSASTEAFF.

The V call is TRBV6-1, the J call TRBJ2-3, with no clear D. V was pared by 3 bases and J by 0 bases, with 10 bases between. From germline, CDR1 is MNHNS and CDR2 SASEGT. The CDR3 spans 15 residues. DNA for the CDR3: TGTGCCAGCAGTGAGGGCAGACGTAGCACAGATACGCAGTATTTT. Translated: CASSEGRRSTDTQYF.

The chain joins TRBV14 to TRBJ2-5, with 8 bases identical to TRBD2. This CDR3 has 16 residues. Germline CDR1 and CDR2: SGHDN and FVKESK. Trimming took 1 base from V and 5 from J; bases not matched to a gene: 9. The CDR3 region has the DNA TGTGCCAGCAGCCAAGTGCGACTAGCGATCTGGGAGACCCAGTACTTC. Translation: CASSQVRLAIWETQYF.

This rearrangement joins TRBV30 to TRBJ1-2; D remains unclear. This CDR3 contains 14 residues. V was shortened by 1 base and J by 3 bases, with 12 bases between the two germline ends. CDR1 is GTSNPN and CDR2 is SVGIG in the germline V gene (reference sequence). CDR3 amino acids: CAWSELGVDYGYTF. The CDR3 nucleotides are TGTGCCTGGAGTGAATTGGGCGTCGACTATGGCTACACCTTC.

This clone appeared once. CDR3 sequence: CASSGAGISGGELFF. In DNA form, the CDR3 reads TGTGCCAGCAGCGGGGCCGGGATCTCGGGCGGGGAGCTGTTTTTT. The rearrangement links TRBV5-5 to TRBJ2-2, with D perhaps assigned TRBD1 or TRBD2 (5 bases each). This CDR3 spans 15 amino acids. Germline V gives CDR1 SGHKS, CDR2 YYEKEE (reference sequence). V gave up 4 bases and J gave up 7 bases, with 17 bases separating them. Based on the CDR3 plus reference TRBV5-5 and TRBJ2-2, the full variable domain is DAGVTQSPTHLIKTRGQQVTLRCSPISGHKSVSWYQQVLGQGPQFIFQYYEKEERGRGNFPDRFSARQFPNYSSELNVNALLLGDSALYLCASSGAGISGGELFFGEGSRLTVL.

This clone was counted only a few times. The chain is built from TRBV10-3 and TRBJ1-6, with D tentatively TRBD1 (5 bases). The V end was cut by 7 bases, the J end by 10 bases, with 14 bases between. In germline, CDR1 is ENHRY, CDR2 SYGVKD. The CDR3 runs to 13 residues. CDR3 sequence reads: CAITLTGGSPLHF. The DNA of the CDR3 is TGTGCCATCACCCTCACGGGGGGATCACCCCTCCACTTT.